The clone carrying this T cell receptor beta chain was counted a few times. Its target is not known. Germline V gene lookup returns CDR1 SGHRS and CDR2 YFSETQ. The CDR3 is made up of 15 amino acids. Trimming took off 0 bases at V and 2 bases at J, with 9 bases between the two ends. This record belongs to a study of cytomegalovirus exposure and HLA in healthy donors. Notes on the study in general: TCR beta chain V- and J-gene trimming was linked, in a later analysis, to a missense variant in DCLRE1C.

PCR involved 60 Vbeta and 13 Jbeta primers. TCRdb's copy holds only in-frame clones and misses some; the assay was immunoSEQ multiplex PCR. This sample has more than 150,000 clones, with less than 80% found just once. This TCR was sampled from a young man in good health and CMV-seronegative. This sequence joins TRBV5-1 and TRBJ1-3, with D uncertain. Material for sequencing was PBMCs. The CDR3 DNA reads as TGCGCCAGCAGCTTGGACCAAGCCCCTGGAAACACCATATATTTT. Protein: CASSLDQAPGNTIYF.